A single sample gave rise to the 28 T cell receptor beta chains below, sequenced in a study of PD-1 blockade in classical Hodgkin lymphoma. Sample time point: cycle 4 day 1 (C4D1), after 5 to 7 weeks of nivolumab. Patients all relapsed after autologous stem cell transplantation, and there was variation in brentuximab vedotin exposure. Assay used: immunoSEQ multiplex PCR; TCRdb lists only in-frame clones, some missing. The table lists tens of thousands of clones, around 80% of them singletons. The sample here was peripheral blood mononuclear cells (PBMCs), taken before the fourth cycle of nivolumab. These receptor sequences come from a human donor with classical Hodgkin lymphoma.

There are a few counts of this clone. The rearrangement uses TRBV6-1 and TRBJ1-2; TRBD1 might be the D (5 bases). Trimming cost V 5 bases and J 0 bases, with 13 bases left between them. The germline V gene has CDR1 MNHNS and CDR2 SASEGT. The CDR3 runs to 15 residues. The CDR3 spells CASSIWGLANYGYTF. In nucleotides, the CDR3 is TGTGCCAGCAGTATATGGGGCTTAGCTAACTATGGCTACACCTTC.

In its sample, this clone was seen once. Here the CDR3 DNA reads TGTGCCAGCAGTTGGCCCGGTGGCGAGCAGTACTTC. Its protein is CASSWPGGEQYF. The chain carries TRBV27 and TRBJ2-7; the D is unclear. CDR1 is MNHEY and CDR2 is SMNVEV in the germline V gene (reference sequence). The V gene lost 4 bases and the J gene lost 6 bases, with 10 bases spanning the gap. CDR3 size: 12 residues.

This clone has just one count. J is TRBJ2-5 and V is TRBV10-3; TRBD2 agrees at 8 bases. V gave up 6 bases and J gave up 2 bases; unmatched junction bases: 11. Germline CDR1 reads ENHRY; CDR2 reads SYGVKD. This CDR3 comprises 16 residues. The CDR3 loop is CAISPAGVWTQETQYF. The CDR3 DNA sequence: TGTGCCATCAGCCCAGCGGGAGTATGGACACAAGAGACCCAGTACTTC.

The table lists this clone with a few counts. The chain couples TRBV28 to TRBJ2-3; D is possibly TRBD1 (6 bases). CDR1 is MDHEN, CDR2 SYDVKM, per germline. V lost 3 bases to trimming and J lost 3 bases, with 10 bases between them. The CDR3 runs to 14 residues. The CDR3, as DNA: TGTGCCAGCAGTTTCCTACAGGGAACAGATACGCAGTATTTT. Its translation is CASSFLQGTDTQYF.

Note on this clone: Its ends do not fully match the called genes, so a read error is possible. J is TRBJ2-1 and V is TRBV19, with D possibly being TRBD1 or TRBD2 (9 bases each). The germline CDR1 and CDR2 sequences are LNHDA and SQIVND (reference sequence). This CDR3 region has 21 residues. This CDR3 is CASSLDPLGTGWLAGQYEQFF. Here the CDR3 DNA reads TGTGCCAGTAGTCTAGATCCCCTTGGGACAGGGTGGCTAGCGGGACAGTATGAGCAGTTCTTC.

The rearrangement links TRBV28 to TRBJ2-7; D gene ambiguous. The CDR3 covers 13 residues. V was pared by 8 bases and J by 2 bases, with 13 bases between. Germline assignment: CDR1 MDHEN and CDR2 SYDVKM. This CDR3 is CASGNRVPYEQYF. In DNA form, the CDR3 reads TGTGCCAGCGGCAACCGGGTACCCTACGAGCAGTACTTC. Using reference TRBV28 and TRBJ2-7 for the parts outside the CDR3, the full variable domain is DVKVTQSSRYLVKRTGEKVFLECVQDMDHENMFWYRQDPGLGLRLIYFSYDVKMKEKGDIPEGYSVSREKKERFSLILESASTNQTSMYLCASGNRVPYEQYFGPGTRLTVT.

The V gene is TRBV7-3, the J gene TRBJ2-1, with TRBD1 matching 8 bases. Losses at the gene ends were 2 bases for V and 6 bases for J; bases not matched to a gene: 6. CDR1 and CDR2 (germline): SGHTA, FQGTGA. The CDR3 sequence is 15 residues long. CDR3: CASSLGQGVGNEQFF. CDR3 DNA sequence: TGTGCCAGCAGCTTAGGACAGGGTGTGGGCAATGAGCAGTTCTTC.

The V gene is TRBV6-1, the J gene TRBJ1-4; tentative D call: TRBD1 (6 bases). The CDR3 sequence is 12 residues long. Germline CDR1 is MNHNS and CDR2 is SASEGT. Trimming shortened V by 2 bases and J by 13 bases, and 11 bases separated the two germline ends. The CDR3 is CASSENKDRLFF. The CDR3 DNA reads TGTGCCAGCAGTGAAAATAAGGACAGACTGTTTTTT.

The V and J genes are TRBV28 and TRBJ1-5; D is perhaps TRBD1 (6 bases). This CDR3 spans 15 amino acids. Germline V gene data show CDR1 as MDHEN and CDR2 as SYDVKM. V lost 6 bases, J lost 1 base, and 13 bases lay in between. The DNA of the CDR3 is TGTGCCAGCAGAGAGCAGGGGATGAGCAATCAGCCCCAGCATTTT. The encoded protein is CASREQGMSNQPQHF.

The sample holds one count of this clone. The chain joins TRBV7-2 to TRBJ2-4; D may correspond to TRBD1 or TRBD2 (6 bases each). The V end lost 5 bases, the J end lost 7 bases, and 15 bases lay between the germline ends. The CDR3 has 14 residues. Germline lookup yields CDR1 SGHTA and CDR2 FQGNSA. Written as DNA, the CDR3 is TGTGCCAGCAGCATACAGGGAGGTTTCAACATTCAGTACTTC. This gives the protein CASSIQGGFNIQYF.

The rearrangement links TRBV7-2 to TRBJ2-7; TRBD1 matches at 7 bases. From germline, CDR1 is SGHTA and CDR2 FQGNSA. The CDR3 covers 16 residues. Trimming removed 5 bases from V and 0 bases from J; junction bases left unmatched: 10. CDR3 sequence: CASSVPDRAYSYEQYF. The CDR3 nucleotides read TGTGCCAGCAGCGTCCCTGACAGGGCCTACTCCTACGAGCAGTACTTC. The full variable domain, its missing parts supplied by reference TRBV7-2 and TRBJ2-7, is GAGVSQSPSNKVTEKGKDVELRCDPISGHTALYWYRQSLGQGLEFLIYFQGNSAPDKSGLPSDRFSAERTGGSVSTLTIQRTQQEDSAVYLCASSVPDRAYSYEQYFGPGTRLTVT.

The gene calls are TRBV4-1 and TRBJ2-3; the D is unclear. V lost 4 bases and J 0 bases, leaving 5 bases between the germline ends. The length of the CDR3 is 13 residues. CDR1 is MGHRA and CDR2 is YSYEKL in the germline V gene. In DNA form, the CDR3 reads TGCGCCAGCAGCCCTCCAAGCACAGATACGCAGTATTTT. This codes for CASSPPSTDTQYF.

This clone was seen only once. The chain is built from TRBV21-1 and TRBJ2-1; the table gives TRBD2 as D, unverified against the DNA. TRBV21-1 is flagged as a pseudogene. This CDR3 is built from 17 residues. The DNA for the CDR3 is TGTGCCAGCAGTCCAAGCGAAGCGGGATCGTCGTACAATGAGCAGTTCTTC. Its protein is CASSPSEAGSSYNEQFF.

This clone was detected only a few times. The rearrangement links TRBV27 to TRBJ2-5, with D perhaps given as TRBD1 or TRBD2 (5 bases each). Germline assignment: CDR1 MNHEY and CDR2 SMNVEV (reference sequence). The CDR3 runs to 11 residues. The CDR3 reads CVTGLKETQYF. In DNA form, the CDR3 reads TGTGTCACGGGGCTGAAAGAGACCCAGTACTTC.

The chain has TRBV13 and TRBJ1-3; tentative D call: TRBD1 (5 bases). The CDR3 is 15 amino acids. V lost 5 bases and J 0 bases, leaving 11 bases between the germline ends. The V gene's germline CDR1 is PRHDT and CDR2 FYEKMQ (reference sequence). The CDR3 loop reads CASSVDTGSGNTIYF. In DNA form, the CDR3 reads TGTGCCAGCAGCGTCGACACAGGCTCTGGAAACACCATATATTTT.

The V and J genes are TRBV5-1 and TRBJ1-4; D remains unclear. The V end lost 0 bases, the J end lost 0 bases, and 9 bases lay between the germline ends. The CDR3 loop spans 16 amino acids. Per the germline V gene, CDR1 is SGHRS and CDR2 is YFSETQ. The CDR3 region is CASSLGPLSTNEKLFF. CDR3 nucleotide sequence: TGCGCCAGCAGCTTGGGCCCATTGTCAACTAATGAAAAACTGTTTTTT.

This chain connects TRBV7-9 to TRBJ1-5; a possible D gene is TRBD1 (5 bases). Germline CDR1 SEHNR, CDR2 FQNEAQ (reference sequence). The CDR3 consists of 13 residues. Trimming took 3 bases from V and 7 from J, leaving 10 bases between them. The DNA of the CDR3 is TGTGCCAGCAGCTTGTACCGGGACCAGCCCCAGCATTTT. Its translation: CASSLYRDQPQHF.

The rearrangement links TRBV21-1 to TRBJ2-1; TRBD2 is taken as the D call from the table, unchecked against the DNA. TRBV21-1 is a listed pseudogene. The CDR3 runs to 17 residues. The CDR3 DNA follows: TGTGCCAGCAGCAAAGTCCCGGGGGGGCCCTCCTACAATGAGCAGTTCTTC. Its translation is CASSKVPGGPSYNEQFF.

The CDR3 DNA reads TGTGCCAGCATCCCACTGAGCCTCTCTAGCACAGATACGCAGTATTTT. It codes for CASIPLSLSSTDTQYF. V and J are TRBV7-9 and TRBJ2-3; D ambiguous. The CDR3 runs to 16 residues. V was clipped by 7 bases and J by 0 bases, with 17 bases between them. Germline V gene sequence: CDR1 SEHNR, CDR2 FQNEAQ (reference sequence).

The chain links TRBV7-3 to TRBJ2-7; 7 nucleotides agree with TRBD2. CDR1 is SGHTA, CDR2 FQGTGA, per germline. The J segment lost 3 bases and the V segment lost 6 bases, leaving 8 bases of the junction unmatched. The CDR3 runs to 14 residues. CDR3 residues: CASSFGGGSYEQYF. Here the CDR3 DNA reads TGTGCCAGCAGTTTTGGTGGCGGGAGCTACGAGCAGTACTTC.

This clone is a singleton in its sample. The rearrangement joins TRBV7-2 to TRBJ2-4, with D maybe TRBD1 (7 bases). The germline V gene encodes CDR1 SGHTA and CDR2 FQGNSA. V gave up 5 bases and J gave up 8 bases, with 13 bases separating them. CDR3 length equals 13 residues. CDR3 amino acids: CASSQGGRDIQYF. The CDR3 nucleotides read TGTGCCAGCAGCCAGGGGGGAAGGGACATTCAGTACTTC.

The rearrangement uses TRBV6-5 and TRBJ2-1; no reliable D call. Germline CDR1 is MNHEY and CDR2 is SVGAGI. This CDR3 comprises 16 residues. Trimming left V 4 bases short and J 1 base short, with 14 bases between. This CDR3 reads CASSSPGPSSYNEQFF. The CDR3 region has the DNA TGTGCCAGCAGTTCACCGGGCCCATCTTCCTACAATGAGCAGTTCTTC.

The rearrangement links TRBV5-1 to TRBJ2-1; TRBD1 matches at 7 bases. Germline lookup yields CDR1 SGHRS and CDR2 YFSETQ. Losses at the gene ends were 2 bases for V and 6 bases for J; bases not matched to a gene: 2. This CDR3 is built from 13 residues. In nucleotides, the CDR3 is TGCGCCAGCAGCTTTAGGGACAGCAATGAGCAGTTCTTC. Protein product: CASSFRDSNEQFF.

The chain uses TRBV6-5 and TRBJ2-3; 8 bases align to TRBD1. Trimming took 4 bases from V and 5 from J; bases not matched to a gene: 11. The CDR3 totals 16 residues. The germline CDR1 and CDR2 sequences are MNHEY and SVGAGI. Here the CDR3 reads CASSWTGNTGIDTQYF. The CDR3 coding sequence is TGTGCCAGCAGTTGGACAGGGAACACAGGCATAGATACGCAGTATTTT.

The chain is built from TRBV9 and TRBJ1-3, with 8 bases identical to TRBD1. The CDR3 totals 15 residues. The J segment lost 2 bases and the V segment lost 1 base, leaving 2 bases of the junction unmatched. Looked up from germline, CDR1 is SGDLS and CDR2 is YYNGEE. CDR3 residues: CASSVSQGAGNTIYF. The DNA for the CDR3 is TGTGCCAGCAGCGTATCACAGGGGGCTGGAAACACCATATATTTT.

V usage is TRBV7-3 and J usage is TRBJ1-1, with 7 bases fitting TRBD1. The CDR3 sequence is 15 residues long. Germline CDR1 SGHTA, CDR2 FQGTGA. V lost 4 bases and J lost 6; bases outside the gene matches: 11. The CDR3 bases are TGTGCCAGCAGCTCAGACAGGGCCGGCCCTTCTGAAGCTTTCTTT. This gives the protein CASSSDRAGPSEAFF.

CDR3 in amino acids: CASQNLVEQYF. The CDR3 DNA follows: TGTGCCAGCCAGAATTTGGTAGAGCAGTACTTC. The rearrangement links TRBV28 to TRBJ2-7; the D is unclear. Trimming took 8 bases from V and 7 from J, leaving 12 bases between them. This CDR3 spans 11 amino acids. Germline values: CDR1 MDHEN, CDR2 SYDVKM.

This clone was observed a single time. The genes are TRBV2 and TRBJ1-4; D is possibly TRBD1 (6 bases). The V end lost 5 bases, the J end lost 4 bases, and 11 bases lay between the germline ends. The CDR3 has 14 amino acids. Per the germline V gene, CDR1 is SNHLY and CDR2 is FYNNEI. CDR3 region: CASSPGQLNEKLFF. CDR3 DNA sequence: TGTGCCAGCAGTCCGGGACAACTTAATGAAAAACTGTTTTTT.